The entry below gives a single T cell receptor (beta chain) sequence along with its context. Sequencing was performed with immunoSEQ multiplex PCR; in TCRdb, only in-frame clones are kept and a portion is missing. The data show roughly 230,000 clones, approximately 85% seen once. The data stem from a study of blood T cell repertoires in COVID-19. Study-wide background: Collection of acute and convalescent COVID-19 samples took place in the United States, Italy and Spain.

Germline V CDR1 and CDR2: SGHAT, FQDESV (reference sequence). CDR3 length: 13 residues. Trimming cost V 4 bases and J 1 base, with 7 bases left between them. The V call is TRBV11-1, the J call TRBJ1-1; possibly TRBD1 for D (6 bases). The TCR sequence derives from a man aged 45-65 years with COVID-19, enrolled during active disease. The sequenced sample consisted of peripheral blood. The CDR3 DNA is TGTGCCAGCAGCTACAGGGAGAACACTGAAGCTTTCTTT. It translates to CASSYRENTEAFF. Full variable domain (outside the CDR3, taken from reference TRBV11-1 and TRBJ1-1): EAEVAQSPRYKITEKSQAVAFWCDPISGHATLYWYRQILGQGPELLVQFQDESVVDDSQLPKDRFSAERLKGVDSTLKIQPAELGDSAMYLCASSYRENTEAFFGQGTRLTVV.